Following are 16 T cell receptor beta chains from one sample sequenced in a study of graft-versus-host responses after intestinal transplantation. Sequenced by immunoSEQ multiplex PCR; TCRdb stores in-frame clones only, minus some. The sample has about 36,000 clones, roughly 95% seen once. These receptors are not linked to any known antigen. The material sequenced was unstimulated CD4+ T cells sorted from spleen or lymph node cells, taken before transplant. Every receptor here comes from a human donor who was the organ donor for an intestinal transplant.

CDR3 region: CASSESKFTEAFF. CDR3 DNA: TGCGCCAGCAGTGAGTCGAAGTTCACTGAAGCTTTCTTT. The chain couples TRBV10-2 to TRBJ1-1, with D unresolved. Per germline, CDR1 WSHSY and CDR2 SAAADI. Trimming took off 0 bases at V and 4 bases at J, with 6 bases between the two ends. The CDR3 is 13 residues long.

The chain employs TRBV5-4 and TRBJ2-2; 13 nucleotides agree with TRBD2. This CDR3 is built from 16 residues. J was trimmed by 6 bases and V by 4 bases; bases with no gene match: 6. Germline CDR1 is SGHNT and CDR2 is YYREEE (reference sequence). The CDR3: CASSPTSGGMAGELFF. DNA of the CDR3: TGTGCCAGCAGCCCGACTAGCGGGGGGATGGCCGGGGAGCTGTTTTTT.

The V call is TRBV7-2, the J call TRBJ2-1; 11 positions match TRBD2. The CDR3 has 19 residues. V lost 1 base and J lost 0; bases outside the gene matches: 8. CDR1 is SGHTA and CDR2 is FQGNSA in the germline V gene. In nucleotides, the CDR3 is TGTGCCAGCAGCTTAGGCGTACTAGCGGGGGCTAGCTCCTACAATGAGCAGTTCTTC. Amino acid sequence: CASSLGVLAGASSYNEQFF.

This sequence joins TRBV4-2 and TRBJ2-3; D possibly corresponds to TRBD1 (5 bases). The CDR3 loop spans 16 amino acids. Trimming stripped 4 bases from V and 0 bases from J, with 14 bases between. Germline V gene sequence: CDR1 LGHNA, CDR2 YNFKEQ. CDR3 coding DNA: TGTGCCAGCAGCCCGCTCGCAGGGTCTAGCACAGATACGCAGTATTTT. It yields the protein CASSPLAGSSTDTQYF.

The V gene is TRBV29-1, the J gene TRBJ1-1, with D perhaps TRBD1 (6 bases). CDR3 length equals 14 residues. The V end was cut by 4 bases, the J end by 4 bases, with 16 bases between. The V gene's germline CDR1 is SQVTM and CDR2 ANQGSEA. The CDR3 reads CSVGGGPMGTEAFF. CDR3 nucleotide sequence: TGCAGCGTTGGTGGGGGCCCAATGGGCACTGAAGCTTTCTTT.

CDR3 in DNA: TGTGCCAGCAGCGTAGCTCTCGCACAGGGGTCCGGAAACACCATATATTTT. Translating gives CASSVALAQGSGNTIYF. The J gene is TRBJ1-3, the V gene TRBV9, with 7 positions matching TRBD1. The V gene end was trimmed by 0 bases and the J gene end by 4 bases; junction bases not matched to a gene: 10. CDR3 length: 17 amino acids. Germline lookup yields CDR1 SGDLS and CDR2 YYNGEE.

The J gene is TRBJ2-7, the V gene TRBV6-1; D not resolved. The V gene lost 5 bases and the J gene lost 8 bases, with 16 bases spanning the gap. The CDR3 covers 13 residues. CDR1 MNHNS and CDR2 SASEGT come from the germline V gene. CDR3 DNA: TGTGCCAGCAGTTGGGGATCTCTCGCCCAGCAGTACTTC. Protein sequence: CASSWGSLAQQYF.

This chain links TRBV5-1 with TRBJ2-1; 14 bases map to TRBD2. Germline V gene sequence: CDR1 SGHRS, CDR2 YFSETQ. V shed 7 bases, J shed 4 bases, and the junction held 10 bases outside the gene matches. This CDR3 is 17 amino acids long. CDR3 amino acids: CASSSYRTSGGYNEQFF. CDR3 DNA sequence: TGCGCCAGCTCCAGTTACCGGACTAGCGGGGGGTACAATGAGCAGTTCTTC.

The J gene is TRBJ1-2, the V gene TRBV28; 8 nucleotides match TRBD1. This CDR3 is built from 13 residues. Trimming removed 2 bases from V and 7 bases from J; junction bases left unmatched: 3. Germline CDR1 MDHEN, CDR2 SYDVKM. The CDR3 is CASSLAGGTGYTF. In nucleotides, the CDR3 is TGTGCCAGCAGTTTAGCAGGGGGCACTGGCTACACCTTC.

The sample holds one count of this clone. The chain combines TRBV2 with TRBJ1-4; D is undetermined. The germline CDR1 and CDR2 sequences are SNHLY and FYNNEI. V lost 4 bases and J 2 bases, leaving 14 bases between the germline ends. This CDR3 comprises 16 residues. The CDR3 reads CASSVRSVSTNEKLFF. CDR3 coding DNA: TGTGCCAGCAGTGTAAGATCCGTCAGTACTAATGAAAAACTGTTTTTT.

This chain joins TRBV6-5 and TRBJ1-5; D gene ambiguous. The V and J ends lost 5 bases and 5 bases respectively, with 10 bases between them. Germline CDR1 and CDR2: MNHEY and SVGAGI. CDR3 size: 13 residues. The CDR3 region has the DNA TGTGCCAGCAGTATACTGCAGGATCAGCCCCAGCATTTT. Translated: CASSILQDQPQHF.

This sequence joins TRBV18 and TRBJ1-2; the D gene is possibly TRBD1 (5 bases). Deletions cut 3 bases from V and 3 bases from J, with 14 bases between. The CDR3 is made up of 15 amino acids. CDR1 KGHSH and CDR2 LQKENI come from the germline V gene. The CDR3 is CASSPGASSDYGYTF. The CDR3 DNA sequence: TGTGCCAGCTCACCCGGGGCGTCGTCGGACTATGGCTACACCTTC.

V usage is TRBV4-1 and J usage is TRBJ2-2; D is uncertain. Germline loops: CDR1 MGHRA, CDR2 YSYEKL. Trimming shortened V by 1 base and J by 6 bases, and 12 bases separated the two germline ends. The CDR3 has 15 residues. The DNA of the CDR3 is TGCGCCAGCAGCCAAGGTGACACCTACCCCGGGGAGCTGTTTTTT. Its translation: CASSQGDTYPGELFF.

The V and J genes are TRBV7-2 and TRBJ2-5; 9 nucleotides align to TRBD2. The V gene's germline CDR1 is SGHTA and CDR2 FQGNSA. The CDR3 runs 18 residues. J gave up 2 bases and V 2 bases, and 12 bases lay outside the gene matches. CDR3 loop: CASSLKFRSAGGQETQYF. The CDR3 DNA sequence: TGTGCCAGCAGCTTAAAGTTTAGATCAGCGGGGGGACAAGAGACCCAGTACTTC.

The CDR3 coding sequence is TGTGCCAGCAGTGAATGGGGGGGGACCTCTAGCACAGATACGCAGTATTTT. Translation gives CASSEWGGTSSTDTQYF. The chain carries TRBV9 and TRBJ2-3; 7 bases fit TRBD2. Germline values: CDR1 SGDLS, CDR2 YYNGEE. The CDR3 has 17 residues. V shed 5 bases and J 0 bases; nucleotides not matched to a gene: 12.

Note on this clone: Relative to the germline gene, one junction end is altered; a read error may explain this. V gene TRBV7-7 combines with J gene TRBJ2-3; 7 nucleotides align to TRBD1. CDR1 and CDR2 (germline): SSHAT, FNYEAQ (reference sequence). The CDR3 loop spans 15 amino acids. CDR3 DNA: TGTGCTAGCAGCCCGACAGGGATGAGCACAGATACGCAGTATTTT. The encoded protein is CASSPTGMSTDTQYF.